This T cell receptor beta chain stems from a study of shared clonotypes between healthy human individuals. Whole-study context: The people who gave samples were a couple of women and a few men aged 18 to 49. Overall study findings and caveats: Sample collection involved blood only; tissue repertoires are likely different. Relative to memory subsets, naive subsets generally showed larger estimated richness.

As concerns this clone: Its antigen is not known. The same CDR3 arises from other DNA sequences in this sample as well.

Profiled with immunoSEQ multiplex PCR; TCRdb holds only in-frame clones, not every one. The sample shows around 1.4 million clones, around 98.5% of them seen only once. The clonotype comes from a man younger than 45 in good health. Sequencing input: naive CD4+ T cells sorted from blood. Regarding subset: CD45RA+ positively selected.

CDR3 region: CATSRERAYEQYF. The CDR3 DNA reads TGTGCCACCAGCAGGGAAAGGGCCTACGAGCAGTACTTC. The rearrangement joins TRBV15 to TRBJ2-7; D uncertain. The CDR3 covers 13 residues. Trimming pared 3 bases from V and 2 bases from J, leaving 8 bases between. Germline V lookup: CDR1 LNHNV, CDR2 YYDKDF (reference sequence).